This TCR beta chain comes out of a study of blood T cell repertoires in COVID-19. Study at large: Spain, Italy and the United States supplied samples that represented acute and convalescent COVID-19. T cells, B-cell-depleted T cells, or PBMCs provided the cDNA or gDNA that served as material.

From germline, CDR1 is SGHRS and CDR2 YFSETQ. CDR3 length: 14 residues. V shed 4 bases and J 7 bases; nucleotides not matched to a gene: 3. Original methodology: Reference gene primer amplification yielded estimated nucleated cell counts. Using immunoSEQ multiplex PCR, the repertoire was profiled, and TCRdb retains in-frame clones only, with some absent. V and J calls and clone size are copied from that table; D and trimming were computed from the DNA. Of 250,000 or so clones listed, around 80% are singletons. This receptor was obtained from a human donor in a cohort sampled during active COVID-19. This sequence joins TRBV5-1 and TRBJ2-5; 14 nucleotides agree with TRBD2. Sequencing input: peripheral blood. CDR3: CASSPGLAGATQYF. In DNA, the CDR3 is TGCGCCAGCAGCCCGGGACTAGCGGGAGCGACCCAGTACTTC.